This T cell receptor (beta chain) originates from a study of early T cells in non-severe SARS-CoV-2 infection. Looking at the study overall: It was bulk RNA from unsorted whole blood that was sequenced, and the chains were unpaired.

This CDR3 contains 12 residues. CDR1 SQVTM and CDR2 ANQGSEA come from the germline V gene. With 7 bases removed from V and 10 bases from J, the gap between germline ends came to 19 bases. Unique molecular identifier tags were affixed to discrete cDNA molecules. One entry per CDR3 protein, called by TCRdb with MiXCR from the 5' RACE reads. The sample carries about 30,000 distinct CDR3 sequences, about 3.8% recorded once. Findings and caveats of the study: VDJdb-based annotation leaned toward anti-spike CD8 responses and missed private and CD4 specificities.

This clonotype came up many times. Antigen: not known. This TCR was sampled from an adult who was a healthcare worker with PCR-confirmed SARS-CoV-2 infection or an uninfected control (not recorded which). Sequencing input: whole blood. V is TRBV29-1 and J is TRBJ1-1; D is undetermined. The CDR3, as DNA: TGCAGCGCCGGAGCGGGGTTAGCGGGAGCTTTCTTT. Encoded protein: CSAGAGLAGAFF. Together with reference TRBV29-1 and TRBJ1-1, the CDR3 gives the full variable domain: SAVISQKPSRDICQRGTSLTIQCQVDSQVTMMFWYRQQPGQSLTLIATANQGSEATYESGFVIDKFPISRPNLTFSTLTVSNMSPEDSSIYLCSAGAGLAGAFFGQGTRLTVV.